The 5 T cell receptor beta chains below all came from one sample that was sequenced in a study of cytomegalovirus exposure and HLA in healthy donors. The PCR ran on 60 Vbeta and 13 Jbeta primers. The repertoire was sequenced with immunoSEQ multiplex PCR; TCRdb's copy has only in-frame clones and lacks some. The table lists about 120,000 clones, roughly 76% of them singletons. What was sequenced was PBMCs. The receptors were sampled from a man over 45 in good health and CMV-seropositive.

The rearrangement uses TRBV2 and TRBJ2-2; 8 nucleotides line up with TRBD1. The junction had 5 bases not matched to a gene; V was cut back by 3 bases and J by 5 bases. The germline gives CDR1 SNHLY, CDR2 FYNNEI. This CDR3 has 15 residues. The DNA of the CDR3 is TGTGCCAGCAGTGACAGGGGGCTGTCAACCGGGGAGCTGTTTTTT. Translated: CASSDRGLSTGELFF.

CDR3: CASSLRGATGPLQETQYF. The CDR3 region has the DNA TGTGCCAGCAGCTTAAGGGGGGCGACAGGGCCTTTACAAGAGACCCAGTACTTC. The rearrangement joins TRBV7-2 to TRBJ2-5, with TRBD1 as a possible D gene (7 bases). The germline V gene has CDR1 SGHTA and CDR2 FQGNSA. The CDR3 loop spans 18 amino acids. Trimming cost V 2 bases and J 2 bases, with 21 bases left between them.

The chain has TRBV6-5 and TRBJ1-2, with TRBD1 identical over 7 bases. Germline CDR1 and CDR2: MNHEY and SVGAGI. Unmatched junction bases numbered 8, after V lost 6 bases and J lost 4 bases. The CDR3 loop spans 14 amino acids. CDR3 amino acids: CASSTGEALYGYTF. CDR3 nucleotide sequence: TGTGCCAGCAGCACAGGGGAGGCTCTCTATGGCTACACCTTC.

The genes are TRBV6-4 and TRBJ1-1; D unresolved. CDR1 MRHNA and CDR2 SNTAGT come from the germline V gene. The CDR3 is 14 residues long. The V end was cut by 0 bases, the J end by 1 base, with 6 bases between. The CDR3 region has the DNA TGTGCCAGCAGTGACTCCTCGTGGAACACTGAAGCTTTCTTT. Residues: CASSDSSWNTEAFF.

This clone has only one observation. The rearrangement joins TRBV18 to TRBJ2-7; the D is unclear. Germline V lookup: CDR1 KGHSH, CDR2 LQKENI. The CDR3 has 13 residues. Trimming shortened V by 0 bases and J by 4 bases, and 7 bases separated the two germline ends. The CDR3 loop reads CASSPPERYEQYF. In nucleotides, the CDR3 is TGTGCCAGCTCACCACCGGAGCGTTACGAGCAGTACTTC.